What follows is one T cell receptor beta chain and its context. These data belong to a study of human T cells and chemical hapten exposure. For the study at large: Patch tests put 0.01% DPC on the upper back, read at 6 days.

One entry per CDR3 protein results from TCRdb running MiXCR on the RACE reads. The repertoire holds over 300,000 distinct CDR3 sequences, with roughly 4.6% as singletons. Time point: pre-sensitization, week 0. Documented treatment: therapeutic diphenylcyclopropenone sensitization with weekly scalp DPC. Before extraction, the whole blood was not fractionated, and total RNA was taken from it. The germline CDR1 and CDR2 sequences are MNHEY and SMNVEV (reference sequence). V gave up 9 bases and J gave up 5 bases; unmatched junction bases: 11. This CDR3 spans 14 amino acids. This sequence was found in a woman aged 45 to 65 with alopecia areata. Some clones in this sample may be carry-over from other donors' samples. The sample in question was whole blood, obtained in connection with sensitization to the hapten diphenylcyclopropenone (DPC). The chain employs TRBV27 and TRBJ1-2; 8 bases match TRBD1. CDR3: CASAGQGALYGYTF. The DNA of the CDR3 is TGTGCCAGTGCTGGTCAGGGGGCTCTGTATGGCTACACCTTC.